The rows below give T cell receptor beta chains drawn from one sample of a study of human T cells and chemical hapten exposure. TCRdb reanalysed the RACE reads using MiXCR and keeps one entry per CDR3 protein. In the table there are about 110,000 distinct CDR3 sequences, about a tenth of which are singletons. This material consisted of whole blood, taken in connection with sensitization to the hapten diphenylcyclopropenone (DPC). These TCRs come from a woman aged 35 to 49 with alopecia areata. Some clones in this sample may be carry-over from other donors' samples. CDR3s include the opening cysteine and the closing phenylalanine or tryptophan. A D gene is named only where the DNA matches it firmly. Only some rows state a clone size, as once, few, many or a class for expanded clones.

v_gene: TRBV7-2; abundance: many; d_gene: TRBD1; j_gene: TRBJ1-2; CDR3nt: TGTGCCAGCAGCTCACGGAATACAGGGGTCTATGGCTACACCTTC; CDR3aa: CASSSRNTGVYGYTF
v_gene: TRBV7-9; abundance: few; d_gene: NA; j_gene: TRBJ2-3; CDR3nt: TGTGCCAGCAGTCAAACCCAGGGGAGCGTCACAGATACGCAGTATTTT; CDR3aa: CASSQTQGSVTDTQYF
v_gene: TRBV3-1; abundance: NA; d_gene: NA; j_gene: TRBJ2-7; CDR3nt: TGTGCCAGCAGCCCTAGATGGACCGTGGGAAAAGGAGGGCAGTACTTC; CDR3aa: CASSPRWTVGKGGQYF
v_gene: TRBV9; abundance: many; d_gene: TRBD2; j_gene: TRBJ2-1; CDR3nt: TGTGCCAGCAGCGTAGTAGCGGGGGGGCCTAATGAGCAGTTCTTC; CDR3aa: CASSVVAGGPNEQFF
v_gene: TRBV5-5; abundance: many; d_gene: TRBD1; j_gene: TRBJ1-3; CDR3nt: TGTGCCAGCAGCTTGGGACAGGGGGCGGGAGAGATCACCATATATTTT; CDR3aa: CASSLGQGAGEITIYF
v_gene: TRBV11-2; abundance: few; d_gene: NA; j_gene: TRBJ2-5; CDR3nt: TGTGCCAGCAGCTCGACCCCGGGACAACAAGAGACCCAGTACTTC; CDR3aa: CASSSTPGQQETQYF
v_gene: TRBV7-2; abundance: many; d_gene: TRBD2; j_gene: TRBJ2-7; CDR3nt: TGTGCCAGCAGCCCGAGAGCGGGGCCGAGGTACGAGCAGTACTTC; CDR3aa: CASSPRAGPRYEQYF
v_gene: TRBV7-9; abundance: few; d_gene: TRBD1; j_gene: TRBJ2-5; CDR3nt: TGTGCCAGCAGCTTGGGCGACAGGGGGTTACAAGAGACCCAGTACTTC; CDR3aa: CASSLGDRGLQETQYF
v_gene: TRBV28; abundance: many; d_gene: NA; j_gene: TRBJ2-3; CDR3nt: TGTGCCAGCAGCTGGGGTAGAGATACGCAGTATTTT; CDR3aa: CASSWGRDTQYF
v_gene: TRBV7-8; abundance: NA; d_gene: NA; j_gene: TRBJ1-5; CDR3nt: TGTGCCAGCAGCTCCAGGGGTTTGGGCAATCAGCCCCAGCATTTT; CDR3aa: CASSSRGLGNQPQHF
v_gene: TRBV20-1; abundance: few; d_gene: NA; j_gene: TRBJ2-3; CDR3nt: TGCAGTCGAAAGATCAGCACAGATACGCAGTATTTT; CDR3aa: CSRKISTDTQYF
v_gene: TRBV28; abundance: many; d_gene: TRBD1; j_gene: TRBJ2-3; CDR3nt: TGTGCCAGCAGCTCTCACAGGGGGCCGGATACGCAGTATTTT; CDR3aa: CASSSHRGPDTQYF
v_gene: TRBV7-3; abundance: few; d_gene: NA; j_gene: TRBJ2-3; CDR3nt: TGTGCCAGCAGCTTAAATCAGGGAACAGATACGCAGTATTTT; CDR3aa: CASSLNQGTDTQYF
v_gene: TRBV6-2/TRBV6-3; abundance: once; d_gene: NA; j_gene: TRBJ1-2; CDR3nt: TGTGCCAGCAGTCGAACGCCTACAATTAACTATGGCTACACCTTC; CDR3aa: CASSRTPTINYGYTF
v_gene: TRBV20-1; abundance: NA; d_gene: NA; j_gene: TRBJ1-1; CDR3nt: TGCAGTGCTAGAGATCCTAGGACAGAGAACACTGAAGCTTTCTTT; CDR3aa: CSARDPRTENTEAFF
v_gene: TRBV5-6; abundance: few; d_gene: TRBD2; j_gene: TRBJ2-5; CDR3nt: TGTGCCAGCGTCCCCTTTGGAGCGGGGGGAGAGTCAGAGACCCAGTACTTC; CDR3aa: CASVPFGAGGESETQYF
v_gene: TRBV7-2; abundance: many; d_gene: TRBD2; j_gene: TRBJ2-7; CDR3nt: TGTGCCAGCAGCTTGGGACTAGCGGGGGTCTACGAGCAGTACTTC; CDR3aa: CASSLGLAGVYEQYF
v_gene: TRBV10-3; abundance: NA; d_gene: TRBD1; j_gene: TRBJ1-6; CDR3nt: TGTGCCATCAGTTTTTCAGGGGGAAACTATCCCCTCCACTTT; CDR3aa: CAISFSGGNYPLHF
v_gene: TRBV6-6; abundance: NA; d_gene: NA; j_gene: TRBJ1-3; CDR3nt: TGTGCCAGCAGTTCCGACTGGGGAAACACCATATATTTT; CDR3aa: CASSSDWGNTIYF
v_gene: TRBV28; abundance: many; d_gene: NA; j_gene: TRBJ2-7; CDR3nt: TGTGCCAGCAGTCCACACTCCTACGAGCAGTACTTC; CDR3aa: CASSPHSYEQYF
v_gene: TRBV14; abundance: NA; d_gene: NA; j_gene: TRBJ2-1; CDR3nt: TGTGCCAGCAGCCAATATCGCCCGAGAGGCAATGAGCAGTTCTTC; CDR3aa: CASSQYRPRGNEQFF
v_gene: TRBV19; abundance: many; d_gene: NA; j_gene: TRBJ2-1; CDR3nt: TGTGCCAGTAGTATTTTGAGGGGCGAAGGTGTCAATGAGCAGTTCTTC; CDR3aa: CASSILRGEGVNEQFF
v_gene: TRBV7-2; abundance: NA; d_gene: NA; j_gene: TRBJ2-4; CDR3nt: TGTGCCAGCAGCAGCAGGGTGGGCAAAAACATTCAGTACTTC; CDR3aa: CASSSRVGKNIQYF
v_gene: TRBV27; abundance: many; d_gene: NA; j_gene: TRBJ2-5; CDR3nt: TGTGCCAGCAGTAGACGGACTGGGGTGGTGGGAGAGACCCAGTACTTC; CDR3aa: CASSRRTGVVGETQYF
v_gene: TRBV12-3/TRBV12-4; abundance: few; d_gene: NA; j_gene: TRBJ2-7; CDR3nt: TGTGCCAGCAGTCCTCCCTTTTCCCCCTACGAGCAGTACTTC; CDR3aa: CASSPPFSPYEQYF
v_gene: TRBV5-1; abundance: few; d_gene: TRBD1; j_gene: TRBJ2-3; CDR3nt: TGCGCCAGCAGCTACCGGGACAGGGCTAGTGGAAACACAGATACGCAGTATTTT; CDR3aa: CASSYRDRASGNTDTQYF
v_gene: TRBV10-3; abundance: NA; d_gene: TRBD1; j_gene: TRBJ2-1; CDR3nt: TGTGCCCTAGGACAGGGGTTGGGTTCCTACAATGAGCAGTTCTTC; CDR3aa: CALGQGLGSYNEQFF
v_gene: TRBV5-1; abundance: many; d_gene: TRBD2; j_gene: TRBJ2-1; CDR3nt: TGCGCCAGCAGCCCGCCGGGGACTAGCCTCTACAATGAGCAGTTCTTC; CDR3aa: CASSPPGTSLYNEQFF
v_gene: TRBV7-6; abundance: few; d_gene: TRBD2; j_gene: TRBJ2-2; CDR3nt: TGTGCCAGCAGCTCCTCAGCGGGACTGAAGAACACCGGGGAGCTGTTTTTT; CDR3aa: CASSSSAGLKNTGELFF
v_gene: TRBV7-9; abundance: many; d_gene: NA; j_gene: TRBJ1-1; CDR3nt: TGTGCCAGCAGCTCCCGGACGACAGGGAACACTGAAGCTTTCTTT; CDR3aa: CASSSRTTGNTEAFF
v_gene: TRBV12-3/TRBV12-4; abundance: few; d_gene: NA; j_gene: TRBJ2-1; CDR3nt: TGTGCCAGCAGTATTGAGTATGAGCAGTTCTTC; CDR3aa: CASSIEYEQFF
v_gene: TRBV10-3; abundance: many; d_gene: TRBD1; j_gene: TRBJ1-1; CDR3nt: TGTGCCATCAGGTTGACAGGGACGAACACTGAAGCTTTCTTT; CDR3aa: CAIRLTGTNTEAFF
v_gene: TRBV4-3; abundance: many; d_gene: TRBD2; j_gene: TRBJ2-3; CDR3nt: TGCGCCAGCAGCCTAAGCGGGGGCACAGATACGCAGTATTTT; CDR3aa: CASSLSGGTDTQYF
v_gene: TRBV7-9; abundance: many; d_gene: TRBD1; j_gene: TRBJ2-6; CDR3nt: TGTGCCAGCATGTATGGCCCAACAGGGGCGACCAACGTCCTGACTTTC; CDR3aa: CASMYGPTGATNVLTF
v_gene: TRBV29-1; abundance: NA; d_gene: TRBD2; j_gene: TRBJ2-3; CDR3nt: TGCAGCGCCAGACTAGCTTATAACACAGATACGCAGTATTTT; CDR3aa: CSARLAYNTDTQYF
v_gene: TRBV4-3; abundance: NA; d_gene: NA; j_gene: TRBJ2-4; CDR3nt: TGCGCCAGCAGCCAAGATTCGAGGGGGGCGGCCAAAAACATTCAGTACTTC; CDR3aa: CASSQDSRGAAKNIQYF
v_gene: TRBV28; abundance: many; d_gene: NA; j_gene: TRBJ1-6; CDR3nt: TGTGCCAGCACTTCCGGCTCCTATAATTCACCCCTCCACTTT; CDR3aa: CASTSGSYNSPLHF
v_gene: TRBV29-1; abundance: few; d_gene: TRBD2; j_gene: TRBJ2-3; CDR3nt: TGCAGCGTGTGGGGGGGGAGTGCGGGAGATACGCAGTATTTT; CDR3aa: CSVWGGSAGDTQYF
v_gene: TRBV18; abundance: many; d_gene: NA; j_gene: TRBJ1-4; CDR3nt: TGTGCCAGCTCACAGGCCGGCAGAACAACTAATGAAAAACTGTTTTTT; CDR3aa: CASSQAGRTTNEKLFF
v_gene: TRBV7-3; abundance: many; d_gene: NA; j_gene: TRBJ2-2; CDR3nt: TGTGCCAGCAACCGGGACGGATCGAACACCGGGGAGCTGTTTTTT; CDR3aa: CASNRDGSNTGELFF
v_gene: TRBV5-1; abundance: few; d_gene: NA; j_gene: TRBJ2-3; CDR3nt: TGCGCCAGCAGCTTGAGGGATGTCGGGGATACGCAGTATTTT; CDR3aa: CASSLRDVGDTQYF
v_gene: TRBV2; abundance: NA; d_gene: TRBD2; j_gene: TRBJ2-3; CDR3nt: TGTGCCAGCAGCGCTCTTAGGAGCGGGGGGTGGAGAGATACGCAGTATTTT; CDR3aa: CASSALRSGGWRDTQYF
v_gene: TRBV6-5; abundance: many; d_gene: NA; j_gene: TRBJ1-6; CDR3nt: TGTGCCAGCAGTTACCGATCGGGACTAAATAATTCACCCCTCCACTTT; CDR3aa: CASSYRSGLNNSPLHF
v_gene: TRBV28; abundance: NA; d_gene: NA; j_gene: TRBJ2-1; CDR3nt: TGTGCCAGCAGTTTTGCGAGCGAGGGGGTCAATGAGCAGTTCTTC; CDR3aa: CASSFASEGVNEQFF
v_gene: TRBV7-2; abundance: few; d_gene: TRBD2; j_gene: TRBJ2-3; CDR3nt: TGTGCCAGCAGCTTGCGAGCGGGGGGAAGAGATACGCAGTATTTT; CDR3aa: CASSLRAGGRDTQYF
v_gene: TRBV28; abundance: NA; d_gene: TRBD2; j_gene: TRBJ2-1; CDR3nt: TGTGCCAGCGGACTAGCGAGGTTCGGGGAGCAGTTCTTC; CDR3aa: CASGLARFGEQFF
v_gene: TRBV3-1; abundance: many; d_gene: NA; j_gene: TRBJ1-6; CDR3nt: TGTGCCAGCAGCCGGATTAATTCACCCCTCCACTTT; CDR3aa: CASSRINSPLHF
v_gene: TRBV18; abundance: NA; d_gene: TRBD1; j_gene: TRBJ2-7; CDR3nt: TGTGCCAGCTCACCATCGGGACAGGCTGACTACGAGCAGTACTTC; CDR3aa: CASSPSGQADYEQYF
v_gene: TRBV3-1; abundance: few; d_gene: TRBD1; j_gene: TRBJ1-3; CDR3nt: TGTGCCAGCAGCCAACTACAGGGGCACAGCTCTGGAAACACCATATATTTT; CDR3aa: CASSQLQGHSSGNTIYF
v_gene: TRBV11-1; abundance: many; d_gene: TRBD1; j_gene: TRBJ1-2; CDR3nt: TGTGCCAGCAGCTTAGGCCGGACAGGGGCTAACTATGGCTACACCTTC; CDR3aa: CASSLGRTGANYGYTF
v_gene: TRBV3-1; abundance: many; d_gene: NA; j_gene: TRBJ2-7; CDR3nt: TGTGCCAGCAGCCAAGAGGGGACCTTCTACGAGCAGTACTTC; CDR3aa: CASSQEGTFYEQYF
v_gene: TRBV9; abundance: many; d_gene: NA; j_gene: TRBJ2-1; CDR3nt: TGTGCCAGCAGCGCCGGTTATCGTAATGAGCAGTTCTTC; CDR3aa: CASSAGYRNEQFF
v_gene: TRBV4-3; abundance: NA; d_gene: NA; j_gene: TRBJ1-4; CDR3nt: TGCGCCAGCAGCCAAGAAGATAACCGGGGCACTAATGAAAAACTGTTTTTT; CDR3aa: CASSQEDNRGTNEKLFF
v_gene: TRBV19; abundance: NA; d_gene: TRBD2; j_gene: TRBJ2-2; CDR3nt: TGTGCCAGTAATCGCGGGGGTAGCACCGGGGAGCTGTTTTTT; CDR3aa: CASNRGGSTGELFF
v_gene: TRBV11-3; abundance: NA; d_gene: NA; j_gene: TRBJ2-3; CDR3nt: TGTGCCAGTTCGGGGTCTAGCACAGATACGCAGTATTTT; CDR3aa: CASSGSSTDTQYF